This TCR beta chain was sequenced during a study of human T cells and chemical hapten exposure. Study overall: There were weekly diphenylcyclopropenone doses to the scalp for patients throughout the roughly 25-week study. Study-wide findings and caveats: With patch test score, the counts of PT1 expanded TCRs showed a positive correlation.

In the case of this clonotype: The antigen is unknown.

In the library, unique molecular identifiers were attached to individual cDNA molecules. TCRdb re-derived calls from the RACE reads in MiXCR, one entry per CDR3 protein. The top ten clones hold about 9.3% of a sample with 80,000 to 100,000 distinct CDR3 sequences, 25% to 30% of them seen once. Germline assignment: CDR1 DFQATT and CDR2 SNEGSKA (reference sequence). CDR3 length: 14 residues. Trimming stripped 5 bases from V and 0 bases from J, with 14 bases between. Time point: patch test 3, about 24 weeks after DPC sensitization. Treatment denoted: therapeutic diphenylcyclopropenone sensitization with weekly scalp DPC. The study extracted total RNA from unfractionated whole blood.

The chain combines TRBV20-1 with TRBJ2-7; TRBD2 might be the D (6 bases). This clonotype was sampled from a man aged 35-49 years with alopecia areata. Some clones in this sample may be carry-over from other donors' samples. This sample comprised whole blood, obtained in connection with sensitization to the hapten diphenylcyclopropenone (DPC). The CDR3 bases are TGCAGTGCTTTGGGACTTCCGCGCTCCTACGAGCAGTACTTC. This gives the protein CSALGLPRSYEQYF.